Sequencing of this T cell receptor beta chain was carried out in a study of T cell responses to AZD1222 COVID-19 vaccine. General study results and limits: Clonal diversity was possibly underestimated, and white British individuals and females predominated among donors. Repertoires in all cases were sampled only once the peak T cell response had passed.

Measured with immunoSEQ multiplex PCR; TCRdb has only the in-frame clones, and not every one. The repertoire holds some 99,000 clones, with about four fifths as singletons. Trimming stripped 10 bases from V and 2 bases from J, with 13 bases between. CDR3 length: 13 amino acids. Comments on this clone: Its specificity is unknown.

This rearrangement joins TRBV12-3 or TRBV12-4 to TRBJ2-3; tentatively, D is TRBD2 (5 bases). This clonotype originated in an adult who received the AZD1222 COVID-19 vaccine. Sequenced here: peripheral blood, sampled 28 days after the second AZD1222 dose. CDR3 protein: CATLPGVTDTQYF. The CDR3 DNA is TGTGCCACCCTACCCGGGGTCACAGATACGCAGTATTTT.